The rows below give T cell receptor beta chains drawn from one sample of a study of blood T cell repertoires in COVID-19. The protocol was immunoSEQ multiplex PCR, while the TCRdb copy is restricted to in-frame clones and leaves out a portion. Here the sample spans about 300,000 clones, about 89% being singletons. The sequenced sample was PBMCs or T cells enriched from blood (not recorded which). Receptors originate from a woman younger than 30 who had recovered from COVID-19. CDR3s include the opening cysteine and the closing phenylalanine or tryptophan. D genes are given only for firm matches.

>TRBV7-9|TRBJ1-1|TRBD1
CASSQIARGFNTEAFF
TGTGCCAGCAGCCAAATAGCCAGGGGGTTTAACACTGAAGCTTTCTTT
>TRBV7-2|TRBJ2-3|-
CASSLGGGSPDTQYF
TGTGCCAGCAGCTTAGGCGGGGGCAGCCCAGATACGCAGTATTTT
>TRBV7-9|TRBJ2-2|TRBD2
CASSKTGGATGELFF
TGTGCCAGCAGCAAAACCGGGGGGGCCACCGGGGAGCTGTTTTTT
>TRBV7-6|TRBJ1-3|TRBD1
CASSLAVRTGGNTIYF
TGTGCCAGCAGCTTAGCGGTCCGGACAGGGGGGAACACCATATATTTT
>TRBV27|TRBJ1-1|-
CASSTGDKAFF
TGTGCCAGCAGTACAGGTGACAAAGCTTTCTTT
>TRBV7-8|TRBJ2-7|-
CASSSLPPWAAQDSYEQYF
TGTGCCAGCAGCTCCCTGCCACCCTGGGCAGCACAAGACTCCTACGAGCAGTACTTC
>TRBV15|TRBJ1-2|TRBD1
CATSGTGQGLYGYTF
TGTGCCACCAGCGGAACGGGACAGGGACTTTATGGCTACACCTTC
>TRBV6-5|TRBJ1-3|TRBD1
CASSSDRGSGNTIYF
TGTGCCAGCAGTTCGGACAGGGGCTCTGGAAACACCATATATTTT
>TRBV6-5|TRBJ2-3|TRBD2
CASEWSGSKTDTQYF
TGTGCCTCCGAATGGAGCGGGAGCAAGACAGATACGCAGTATTTT
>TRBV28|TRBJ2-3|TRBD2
CASSLSSGDTDTQYF
TGTGCCAGCAGTTTATCTAGCGGGGACACAGATACGCAGTATTTT
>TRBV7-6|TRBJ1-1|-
CASSLTGSKGSTEAFF
TGTGCCAGCAGCTTAACAGGTTCGAAGGGAAGCACTGAAGCTTTCTTT
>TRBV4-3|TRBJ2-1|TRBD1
CASSAWDSYNEQFF
TGCGCCAGCAGCGCTTGGGACAGCTACAATGAGCAGTTCTTC
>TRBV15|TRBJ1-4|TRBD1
CATSSDRVNEKLFF
TGTGCCACCAGCAGCGACAGGGTAAATGAAAAACTGTTTTTT
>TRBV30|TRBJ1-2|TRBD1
CAWGDRDGTF
TGTGCCTGGGGGGACAGGGATGGCACCTTC
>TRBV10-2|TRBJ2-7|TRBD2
CATRLAGAYEQYF
TGCGCCACCAGACTAGCGGGGGCCTACGAGCAGTACTTC
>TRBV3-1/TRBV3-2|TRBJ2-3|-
CASSQEKQVVGTDTQYF
TGTGCCAGCAGCCAAGAGAAGCAGGTTGTCGGCACAGATACGCAGTATTTT
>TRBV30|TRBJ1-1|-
CAWSVWRGGNTEAFF
TGTGCCTGGAGTGTATGGAGGGGAGGGAACACTGAAGCTTTCTTT
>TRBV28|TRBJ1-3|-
CASSTSSGNTIYF
TGTGCCAGCAGCACCAGCTCTGGAAACACCATATATTTT